These 10 T cell receptor beta chains came from one sample sequenced in a study of T cell responses to AZD1222 COVID-19 vaccine. Assay: immunoSEQ multiplex PCR; the TCRdb copy retains only in-frame clones and omits some. Of 130,000 or so clones listed, around 90% are singletons. The material was peripheral blood, obtained on day 0 of AZD1222 vaccination. These receptors originate from an adult in good health.

V and J are TRBV11-3 and TRBJ2-7; 14 nucleotides line up with TRBD2. Trimming took 3 bases from V and 5 from J; bases not matched to a gene: 3. This CDR3 has 15 residues. From germline, CDR1 is SGHNT and CDR2 YENEEA. CDR3 DNA: TGTGCCAGCAGCTTCCGGGGACTAGCGGGAGACGAGCAGTACTTC. This gives the protein CASSFRGLAGDEQYF. Supplemented by reference TRBV11-3 and TRBJ2-7, the full variable domain reads EAGVVQSPRYKIIEKKQPVAFWCNPISGHNTLYWYLQNLGQGPELLIRYENEEAVDDSQLPKDRFSAERLKGVDSTLKIQPAELGDSAVYLCASSFRGLAGDEQYFGPGTRLTVT.

The chain couples TRBV12-2 to TRBJ1-1. TRBV12-2 is marked as a pseudogene. The CDR3 extends over 13 amino acids. The CDR3 sequence is CASRPHGETEAFF. The CDR3 DNA is TGTGCAAGTCGCCCCCACGGGGAGACTGAAGCTTTCTTT.

This chain links TRBV27 with TRBJ2-7; no clear D. The germline V gene has CDR1 MNHEY and CDR2 SMNVEV (reference sequence). Trimming stripped 3 bases from V and 3 bases from J, with 18 bases between. The CDR3 has 16 amino acids. The DNA of the CDR3 is TGTGCCAGCAGTTTTACCCCCGTGGGCCCAATCTACGAGCAGTACTTC. Its protein is CASSFTPVGPIYEQYF.

This clone was picked up a small number of times. V usage is TRBV5-4 and J usage is TRBJ1-4; weak D call: TRBD1 (5 bases). The CDR3 consists of 14 residues. The germline V gene encodes CDR1 SGHNT and CDR2 YYREEE (reference sequence). Trimming left V 5 bases short and J 5 bases short, with 13 bases between. CDR3 in DNA: TGTGCCAGCAGGTCAGGGCTTTCAAATGAAAAACTGTTTTTT. This translates into CASRSGLSNEKLFF.

The gene calls are TRBV4-1 and TRBJ2-4; D gene unclear. The CDR3 covers 17 residues. V lost 2 bases to trimming and J lost 1 base, with 15 bases between them. The germline CDR1 and CDR2 sequences are MGHRA and YSYEKL. CDR3 amino acids: CASSQKGLDRAKNIQYF. CDR3 nucleotide sequence: TGCGCCAGCAGCCAAAAGGGCCTCGACCGGGCCAAAAACATTCAGTACTTC.

The rearrangement uses TRBV5-1 and TRBJ1-1; D remains unclear. Trimming cost V 0 bases and J 1 base, with 10 bases left between them. CDR1 SGHRS and CDR2 YFSETQ come from the germline V gene. The CDR3 extends over 15 amino acids. This chain's CDR3 is CASSLAGQSNTEAFF. The CDR3 region has the DNA TGCGCCAGCAGCTTGGCCGGGCAGTCGAACACTGAAGCTTTCTTT.

The chain joins TRBV5-4 to TRBJ2-1; D gene unclear. The V gene lost 0 bases and the J gene lost 10 bases, with 8 bases spanning the gap. CDR1 is SGHNT and CDR2 is YYREEE in the germline V gene (reference sequence). This CDR3 has 12 residues. In nucleotides, the CDR3 is TGTGCCAGCAGCTTGGATATCGGGGAGCAGTTCTTC. It yields the protein CASSLDIGEQFF.

The chain uses TRBV7-9 and TRBJ1-1; D unresolved. V lost 5 bases and J lost 5, with 9 bases in between. From germline, CDR1 is SEHNR and CDR2 FQNEAQ (reference sequence). The CDR3 runs to 12 residues. The CDR3 sequence is CASSDDGTEAFF. The CDR3 coding sequence is TGTGCCAGCAGCGATGATGGGACTGAAGCTTTCTTT.

J is TRBJ2-5 and V is TRBV11-2; 9 nucleotides match TRBD1. The CDR3 length is 15 residues. The V gene's germline CDR1 is SGHAT and CDR2 FQNNGV. J lost 5 bases, V lost 1 base, and 5 bases had no gene match. Written as DNA, the CDR3 is TGTGCCAGCAGCTTAGGGACAGGGGTGGGCGAGACCCAGTACTTC. Protein: CASSLGTGVGETQYF.

The V and J genes are TRBV7-8 and TRBJ1-6; 8 positions agree with TRBD1. The CDR3 is 15 amino acids. The germline CDR1 and CDR2 sequences are SGHVS and FQNEAQ. After removal of 5 bases from V and 7 bases from J, the junction contained 7 bases not matched to a gene. The CDR3 DNA sequence: TGTGCCAGCAGCCCGGACCGGGACAGGAATTCACCCCTCCACTTT. Translation: CASSPDRDRNSPLHF.